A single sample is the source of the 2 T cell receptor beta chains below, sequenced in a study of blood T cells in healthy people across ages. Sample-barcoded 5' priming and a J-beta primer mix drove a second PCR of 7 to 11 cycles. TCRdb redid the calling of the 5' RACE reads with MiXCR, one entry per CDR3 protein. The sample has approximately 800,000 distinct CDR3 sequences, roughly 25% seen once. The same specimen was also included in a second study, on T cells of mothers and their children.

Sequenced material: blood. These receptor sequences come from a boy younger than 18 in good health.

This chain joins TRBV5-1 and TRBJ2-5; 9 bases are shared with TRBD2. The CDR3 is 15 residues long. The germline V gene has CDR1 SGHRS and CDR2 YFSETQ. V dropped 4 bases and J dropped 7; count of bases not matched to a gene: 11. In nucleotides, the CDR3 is TGCGCCAGCAGCCCCCGAGTAGCGGGAGAGGGGACCCAGTACTTC. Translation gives CASSPRVAGEGTQYF.

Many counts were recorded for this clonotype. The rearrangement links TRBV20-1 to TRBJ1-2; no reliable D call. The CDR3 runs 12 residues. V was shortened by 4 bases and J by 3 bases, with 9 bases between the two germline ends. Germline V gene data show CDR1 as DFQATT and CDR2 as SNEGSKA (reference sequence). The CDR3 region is CSAKTPDYGYTF. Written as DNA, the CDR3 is TGCAGTGCTAAGACTCCTGACTATGGCTACACCTTC.